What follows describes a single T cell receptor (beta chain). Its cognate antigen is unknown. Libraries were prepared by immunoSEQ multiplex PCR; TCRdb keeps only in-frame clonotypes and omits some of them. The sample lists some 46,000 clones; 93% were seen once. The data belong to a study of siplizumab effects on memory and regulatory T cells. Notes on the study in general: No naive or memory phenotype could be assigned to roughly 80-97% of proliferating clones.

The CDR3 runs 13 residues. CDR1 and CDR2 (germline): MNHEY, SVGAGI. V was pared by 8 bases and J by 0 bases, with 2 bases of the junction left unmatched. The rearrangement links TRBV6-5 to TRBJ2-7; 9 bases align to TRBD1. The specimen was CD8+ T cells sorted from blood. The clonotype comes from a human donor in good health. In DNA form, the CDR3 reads TGTGCCAGCGGGACAGGGAGCTCCTACGAGCAGTACTTC. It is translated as CASGTGSSYEQYF.